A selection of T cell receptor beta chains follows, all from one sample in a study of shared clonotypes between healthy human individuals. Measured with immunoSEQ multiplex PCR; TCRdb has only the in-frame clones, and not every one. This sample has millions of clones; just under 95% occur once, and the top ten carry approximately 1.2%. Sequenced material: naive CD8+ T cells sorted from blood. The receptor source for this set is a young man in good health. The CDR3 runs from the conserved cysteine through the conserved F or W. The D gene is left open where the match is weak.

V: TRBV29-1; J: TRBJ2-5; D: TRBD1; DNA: TGCAGCGTTGAATCGACAGGGGGCAAGGAGACCCAGTACTTC; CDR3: CSVESTGGKETQYF
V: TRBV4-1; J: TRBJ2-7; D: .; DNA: TGCGCCAGCAGCCAAGACAGGGCCTACGAGCAGTACTTC; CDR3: CASSQDRAYEQYF
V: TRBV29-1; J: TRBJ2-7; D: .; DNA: TGCAGCGTCCGACTAGTTAACTACGAGCAGTACTTC; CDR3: CSVRLVNYEQYF
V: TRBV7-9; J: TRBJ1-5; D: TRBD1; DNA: TGTGCCAGCAGCGGACAGGTTGGCAATCAGCCCCAGCATTTT; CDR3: CASSGQVGNQPQHF
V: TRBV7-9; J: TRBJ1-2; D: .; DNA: TGTGCCAGCAGCTGGGAGGGGTCCTATGGCTACACCTTC; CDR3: CASSWEGSYGYTF
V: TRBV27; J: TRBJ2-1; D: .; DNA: TGTGCCAGCAGTTCCGTCGAAGCGACTAATGAGCAGTTCTTC; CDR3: CASSSVEATNEQFF
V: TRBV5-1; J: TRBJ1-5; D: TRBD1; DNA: TGCGCCAGCAGCGACGGGACAGCTAGCAATCAGCCCCAGCATTTT; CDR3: CASSDGTASNQPQHF
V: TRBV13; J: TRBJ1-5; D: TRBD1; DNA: TGTGCCAGCAGCTTCGGGACAGGGGATCAGCCCCAGCATTTT; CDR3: CASSFGTGDQPQHF
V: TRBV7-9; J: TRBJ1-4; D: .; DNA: TGTGCCAGATTTTCGGTAGTAGATGGTGAAAAACTGTTTTTT; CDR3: CARFSVVDGEKLFF
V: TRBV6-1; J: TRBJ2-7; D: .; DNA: TGTGCCAGCAGTGAACGGGCCTACGAGCAGTACTTC; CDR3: CASSERAYEQYF
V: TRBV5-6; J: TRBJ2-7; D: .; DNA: TGTGCCAGCAGCTTTACAGATTTCTCCTACGAGCAGTACTTC; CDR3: CASSFTDFSYEQYF